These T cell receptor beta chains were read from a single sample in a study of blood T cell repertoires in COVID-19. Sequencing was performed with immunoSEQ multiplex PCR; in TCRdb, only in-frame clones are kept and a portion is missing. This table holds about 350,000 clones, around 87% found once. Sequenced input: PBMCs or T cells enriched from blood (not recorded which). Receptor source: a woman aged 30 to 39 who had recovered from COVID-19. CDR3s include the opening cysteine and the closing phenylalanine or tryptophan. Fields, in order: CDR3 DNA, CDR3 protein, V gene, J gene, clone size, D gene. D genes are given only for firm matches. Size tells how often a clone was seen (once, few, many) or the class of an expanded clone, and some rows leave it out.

CDR3 DNA: TGCGCCAGCAGTGAGTCGGGACAGGAGGACGGAGCTTTCTTT
CDR3 protein: CASSESGQEDGAFF
V gene: TRBV10-1
J gene: TRBJ1-1
clone size: NA
D gene: TRBD1

CDR3 DNA: TGTGCCAGCAGTTACTCGATCCGGGTTAGCACTGAAGCTTTCTTT
CDR3 protein: CASSYSIRVSTEAFF
V gene: TRBV6-8
J gene: TRBJ1-1
clone size: few
D gene: NA

CDR3 DNA: TGTGCCAGCAGGAAGGGTAAAGGGGCTTCGGACACCGGGGAGCTGTTTTTT
CDR3 protein: CASRKGKGASDTGELFF
V gene: TRBV5-6
J gene: TRBJ2-2
clone size: NA
D gene: NA

CDR3 DNA: TGTGCCAGCAGTGAAGATCGAACTAACACCCTCTATGGCTACACCTTC
CDR3 protein: CASSEDRTNTLYGYTF
V gene: TRBV6-4
J gene: TRBJ1-2
clone size: NA
D gene: NA

CDR3 DNA: TGTGCCAGCAGTGAGCTCTCTATTAGCACAGATACGCAGTATTTT
CDR3 protein: CASSELSISTDTQYF
V gene: TRBV2
J gene: TRBJ2-3
clone size: NA
D gene: NA

CDR3 DNA: TGTGCCAGCAGCTTCGGGACATTTGGCTACACCTTC
CDR3 protein: CASSFGTFGYTF
V gene: TRBV12-3/TRBV12-4
J gene: TRBJ1-2
clone size: NA
D gene: NA

CDR3 DNA: TGTGCCAGCAGCGTCGGGACAGCCTACGAGCAGTACTTC
CDR3 protein: CASSVGTAYEQYF
V gene: TRBV11-2
J gene: TRBJ2-7
clone size: NA
D gene: TRBD1

CDR3 DNA: TGCGCCAGCAGCGTAAATGGACAGAATAGCAATCAGCCCCAGCATTTT
CDR3 protein: CASSVNGQNSNQPQHF
V gene: TRBV5-1
J gene: TRBJ1-5
clone size: NA
D gene: NA

CDR3 DNA: TGTGCCAGCAGCTTAGGACTAGCGGGGGGTACCGGGGAGCTGTTTTTT
CDR3 protein: CASSLGLAGGTGELFF
V gene: TRBV11-2
J gene: TRBJ2-2
clone size: NA
D gene: TRBD2

CDR3 DNA: TGTGCCAGCAGCCACCCGCCGGGACTAGGAGGCAACGAGCAGTACTTC
CDR3 protein: CASSHPPGLGGNEQYF
V gene: TRBV11-2
J gene: TRBJ2-7
clone size: once
D gene: TRBD2

CDR3 DNA: TGTGCCAGCAGTTACATCCCGCCGGACAGGGCCTATGGCTACACCTTC
CDR3 protein: CASSYIPPDRAYGYTF
V gene: TRBV6-5
J gene: TRBJ1-2
clone size: NA
D gene: TRBD1

CDR3 DNA: TGTGCCAGTAGCCTTTCAGGGGCCAGCAATCAGCCCCAGCATTTT
CDR3 protein: CASSLSGASNQPQHF
V gene: TRBV19
J gene: TRBJ1-5
clone size: NA
D gene: NA

CDR3 DNA: TGTGCCAGCAGCGTTGGGCAGACCACAGATACGCAGTATTTT
CDR3 protein: CASSVGQTTDTQYF
V gene: TRBV9
J gene: TRBJ2-3
clone size: NA
D gene: NA

CDR3 DNA: TGCGCCAGCAGCCAGACAGGGACCGGCGATGGCTACACCTTC
CDR3 protein: CASSQTGTGDGYTF
V gene: TRBV5-1
J gene: TRBJ1-2
clone size: NA
D gene: TRBD1

CDR3 DNA: TGTGCCAGCAGCTTACGGGGGGACCCCTACAATGAGCAGTTCTTC
CDR3 protein: CASSLRGDPYNEQFF
V gene: TRBV11-3
J gene: TRBJ2-1
clone size: once
D gene: TRBD2

CDR3 DNA: TGTGCCAGCAGTTACCTCCAGGGAAACACCGGGGAGCTGTTTTTT
CDR3 protein: CASSYLQGNTGELFF
V gene: TRBV6-2/TRBV6-3
J gene: TRBJ2-2
clone size: NA
D gene: NA

CDR3 DNA: TGTGCCAGCAAACTAAGCCCCCAGGGGGCGACTGAAGCTTTCTTT
CDR3 protein: CASKLSPQGATEAFF
V gene: TRBV27
J gene: TRBJ1-1
clone size: NA
D gene: TRBD1

CDR3 DNA: TGTGCCAGCAGCTTAAACCCGTTCAACTGGGAGACCCAGTACTTC
CDR3 protein: CASSLNPFNWETQYF
V gene: TRBV7-3
J gene: TRBJ2-5
clone size: NA
D gene: NA

CDR3 DNA: TGTGCCAGTAGCACTACCGGGACAGGAGGTAACGGCTACACCTTC
CDR3 protein: CASSTTGTGGNGYTF
V gene: TRBV19
J gene: TRBJ1-2
clone size: NA
D gene: TRBD1

CDR3 DNA: TGTGCCAGCAGCCAAGCTACAGGGTCCTACGAGCAGTACTTC
CDR3 protein: CASSQATGSYEQYF
V gene: TRBV3-1/TRBV3-2
J gene: TRBJ2-7
clone size: NA
D gene: NA

CDR3 DNA: TGTGCCAGCAGCGTCCCCGCGGGACAGTCCTACAATGAGCAGTTCTTC
CDR3 protein: CASSVPAGQSYNEQFF
V gene: TRBV5-5
J gene: TRBJ2-1
clone size: NA
D gene: NA

CDR3 DNA: TGTGCCAGCAGCTTGGACAGGGGGCTATCACCCCTCCACTTT
CDR3 protein: CASSLDRGLSPLHF
V gene: TRBV5-6
J gene: TRBJ1-6
clone size: NA
D gene: TRBD1

CDR3 DNA: TGCGCCAGCAGCAAAGGGACAGAAAATCAGCCCCAGCATTTT
CDR3 protein: CASSKGTENQPQHF
V gene: TRBV5-1
J gene: TRBJ1-5
clone size: few
D gene: TRBD1